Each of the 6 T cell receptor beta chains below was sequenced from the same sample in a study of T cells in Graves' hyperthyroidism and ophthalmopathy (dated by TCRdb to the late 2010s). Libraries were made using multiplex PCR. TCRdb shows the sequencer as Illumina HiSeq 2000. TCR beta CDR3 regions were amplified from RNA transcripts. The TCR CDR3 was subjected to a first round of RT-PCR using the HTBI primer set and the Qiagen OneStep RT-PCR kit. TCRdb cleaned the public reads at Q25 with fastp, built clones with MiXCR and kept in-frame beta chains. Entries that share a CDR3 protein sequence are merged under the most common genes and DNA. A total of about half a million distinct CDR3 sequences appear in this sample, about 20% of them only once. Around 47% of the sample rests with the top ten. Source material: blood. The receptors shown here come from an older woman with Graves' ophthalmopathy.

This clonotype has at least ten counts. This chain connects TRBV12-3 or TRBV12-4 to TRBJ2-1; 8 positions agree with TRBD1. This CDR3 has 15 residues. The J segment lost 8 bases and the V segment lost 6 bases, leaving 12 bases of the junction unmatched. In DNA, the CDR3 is TGTGCCAGCAGCCCGGACAGGGAAGTAAAATATGAGCAGTTCTTC. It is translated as CASSPDREVKYEQFF.

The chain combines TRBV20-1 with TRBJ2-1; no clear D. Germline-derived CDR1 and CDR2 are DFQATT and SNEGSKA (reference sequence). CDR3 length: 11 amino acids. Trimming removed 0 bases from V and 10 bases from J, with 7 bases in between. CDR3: CSARDIREQFF. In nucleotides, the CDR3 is TGCAGTGCTAGAGATATCCGCGAGCAGTTCTTC.

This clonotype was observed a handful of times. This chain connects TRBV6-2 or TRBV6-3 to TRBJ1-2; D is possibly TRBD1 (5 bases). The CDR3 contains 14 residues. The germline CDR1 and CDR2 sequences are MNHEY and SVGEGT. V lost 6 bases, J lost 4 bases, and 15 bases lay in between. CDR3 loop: CASSRQTAVYGYTF. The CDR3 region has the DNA TGTGCCAGCAGCCGCCAGACAGCCGTCTATGGCTACACCTTC.

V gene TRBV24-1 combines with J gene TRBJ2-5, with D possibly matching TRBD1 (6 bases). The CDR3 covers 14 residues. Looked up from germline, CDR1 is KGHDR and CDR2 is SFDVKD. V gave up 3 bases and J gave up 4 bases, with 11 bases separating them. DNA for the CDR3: TGTGCCACCAGTGATCCCGGACAGTTAGAGACCCAGTACTTC. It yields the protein CATSDPGQLETQYF.

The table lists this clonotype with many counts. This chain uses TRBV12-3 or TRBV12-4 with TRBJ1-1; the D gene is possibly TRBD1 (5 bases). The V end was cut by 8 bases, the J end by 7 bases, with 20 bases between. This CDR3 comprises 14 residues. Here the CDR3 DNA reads TGTGCCAGCCTATGGGGCCAGGCATTAAGTGAAGCTTTCTTT. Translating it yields CASLWGQALSEAFF.

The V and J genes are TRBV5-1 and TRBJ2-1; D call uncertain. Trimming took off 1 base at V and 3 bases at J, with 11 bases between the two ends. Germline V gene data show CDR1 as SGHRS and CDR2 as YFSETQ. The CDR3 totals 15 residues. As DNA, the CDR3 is TGCGCCAGCAGCTTGAGTCAGCTTATCTACAATGAGCAGTTCTTC. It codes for CASSLSQLIYNEQFF.